This TCR beta chain derives from a study of CD4+ T cells in melanoma. Study-level findings and limits: Neoantigen-specific CD4+ T cells in melanoma reportedly had diverse differentiation states. A reported correlation linked neoantigen-specific CD4+ T cells to CD8+, macrophage and B cell function.

For this clone: Its antigen remains unknown.

Using immunoSEQ multiplex PCR, the repertoire was profiled, and TCRdb retains in-frame clones only, with some absent. The table records around 100,000 clones, approximately 92% of them present only once. V gave up 5 bases and J gave up 3 bases; unmatched junction bases: 8. The V gene's germline CDR1 is MDHEN and CDR2 SYDVKM. This CDR3 has 16 residues. The source material was peripheral blood. The TCR comes from a human donor with melanoma. The V call is TRBV28, the J call TRBJ1-5; TRBD1 matches at 9 bases. CDR3 bases: TGTGCCAGCAGTCCTACCGGGACAGGGACCAATCAGCCCCAGCATTTT. Its translation: CASSPTGTGTNQPQHF.